The T cell receptor (beta chain) under discussion was sequenced for a study of spatial heterogeneity in lung cancer. Study overall: Sequenced follow-up PBMC samples came a median of approximately 2 years after resection, where available. Among detected sequences, beta-chain ones consistently exceeded alpha-chain ones in number.

TCRdb reanalysed the 5' RACE reads using MiXCR and keeps one entry per CDR3 protein. The repertoire consists of approximately 100,000 distinct CDR3 sequences, with less than 20% occurring once and the leading ten covering just over 20%. Trimming shortened V by 0 bases and J by 6 bases, and 7 bases separated the two germline ends. The CDR3 has 12 residues. Germline values: CDR1 GTSNPN, CDR2 SVGIG (reference sequence). Time point here: blood at routine non-recurrence follow-up after resection. This receptor was identified in a male donor with early-stage non-small cell lung cancer. The chain recombines TRBV30 with TRBJ2-3; no definite D call. Sample: PBMCs, taken at follow-up. The CDR3 reads CAWSVRFDTQYF. The DNA of the CDR3 is TGTGCCTGGAGTGTAAGGTTTGATACGCAGTATTTT. The entire variable domain, with the rest obtained from reference TRBV30 and TRBJ2-3, is as follows: SQTIHQWPATLVQPVGSPLSLECTVEGTSNPNLYWYRQAAGRGLQLLFYSVGIGQISSEVPQNLSASRPQDRQFILSSKKLLLSDSGFYLCAWSVRFDTQYFGPGTRLTVL.